This T cell receptor (beta chain) was sequenced during a study of T cell responses to AZD1222 COVID-19 vaccine. The analysis combined second doses at about 4 or about 12 weeks. Sequenced by immunoSEQ multiplex PCR; TCRdb stores in-frame clones only, minus some. The sample shows approximately 140,000 clones, 85% to 90% of them seen only once. About this clone itself: Antigen: not known.

Study-wide results and limits: White British ancestry dominated among donors, who included more females, and clonal diversity was possibly underestimated. Baseline serostatus was positive in only six AZD1222 recipients. Elevations in Spike-specific TCR breadth and depth followed administration of two AZD1222 doses.

V was clipped by 6 bases and J by 1 base, with 10 bases between them. The CDR3 length is 13 residues. Per the germline V gene, CDR1 is MNHNY and CDR2 is SVGAGI (reference sequence). This material consisted of peripheral blood, taken 28 days after the second AZD1222 dose. This chain joins TRBV6-6 and TRBJ2-7, with a weak D call TRBD2 (6 bases). The origin of this receptor is an adult who received the AZD1222 COVID-19 vaccine. This CDR3 reads CASSRDWSYEQYF. The CDR3 region has the DNA TGTGCCAGCAGCCGGGACTGGTCCTACGAGCAGTACTTC.